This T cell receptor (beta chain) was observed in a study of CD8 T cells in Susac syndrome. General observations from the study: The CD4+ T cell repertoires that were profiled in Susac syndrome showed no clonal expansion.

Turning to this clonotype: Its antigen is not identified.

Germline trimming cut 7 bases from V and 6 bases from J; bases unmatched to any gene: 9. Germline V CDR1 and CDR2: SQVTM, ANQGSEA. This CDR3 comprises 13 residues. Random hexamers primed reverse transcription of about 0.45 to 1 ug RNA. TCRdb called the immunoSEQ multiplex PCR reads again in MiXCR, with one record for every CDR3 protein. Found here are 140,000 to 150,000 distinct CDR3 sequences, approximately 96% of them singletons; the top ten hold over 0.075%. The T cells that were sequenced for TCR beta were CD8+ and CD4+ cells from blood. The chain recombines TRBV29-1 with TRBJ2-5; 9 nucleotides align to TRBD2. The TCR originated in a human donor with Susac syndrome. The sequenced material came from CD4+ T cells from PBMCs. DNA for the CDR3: TGCAGCGCAGAAGGACTAGCGCAGAAGACCCAGTACTTC. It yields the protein CSAEGLAQKTQYF.